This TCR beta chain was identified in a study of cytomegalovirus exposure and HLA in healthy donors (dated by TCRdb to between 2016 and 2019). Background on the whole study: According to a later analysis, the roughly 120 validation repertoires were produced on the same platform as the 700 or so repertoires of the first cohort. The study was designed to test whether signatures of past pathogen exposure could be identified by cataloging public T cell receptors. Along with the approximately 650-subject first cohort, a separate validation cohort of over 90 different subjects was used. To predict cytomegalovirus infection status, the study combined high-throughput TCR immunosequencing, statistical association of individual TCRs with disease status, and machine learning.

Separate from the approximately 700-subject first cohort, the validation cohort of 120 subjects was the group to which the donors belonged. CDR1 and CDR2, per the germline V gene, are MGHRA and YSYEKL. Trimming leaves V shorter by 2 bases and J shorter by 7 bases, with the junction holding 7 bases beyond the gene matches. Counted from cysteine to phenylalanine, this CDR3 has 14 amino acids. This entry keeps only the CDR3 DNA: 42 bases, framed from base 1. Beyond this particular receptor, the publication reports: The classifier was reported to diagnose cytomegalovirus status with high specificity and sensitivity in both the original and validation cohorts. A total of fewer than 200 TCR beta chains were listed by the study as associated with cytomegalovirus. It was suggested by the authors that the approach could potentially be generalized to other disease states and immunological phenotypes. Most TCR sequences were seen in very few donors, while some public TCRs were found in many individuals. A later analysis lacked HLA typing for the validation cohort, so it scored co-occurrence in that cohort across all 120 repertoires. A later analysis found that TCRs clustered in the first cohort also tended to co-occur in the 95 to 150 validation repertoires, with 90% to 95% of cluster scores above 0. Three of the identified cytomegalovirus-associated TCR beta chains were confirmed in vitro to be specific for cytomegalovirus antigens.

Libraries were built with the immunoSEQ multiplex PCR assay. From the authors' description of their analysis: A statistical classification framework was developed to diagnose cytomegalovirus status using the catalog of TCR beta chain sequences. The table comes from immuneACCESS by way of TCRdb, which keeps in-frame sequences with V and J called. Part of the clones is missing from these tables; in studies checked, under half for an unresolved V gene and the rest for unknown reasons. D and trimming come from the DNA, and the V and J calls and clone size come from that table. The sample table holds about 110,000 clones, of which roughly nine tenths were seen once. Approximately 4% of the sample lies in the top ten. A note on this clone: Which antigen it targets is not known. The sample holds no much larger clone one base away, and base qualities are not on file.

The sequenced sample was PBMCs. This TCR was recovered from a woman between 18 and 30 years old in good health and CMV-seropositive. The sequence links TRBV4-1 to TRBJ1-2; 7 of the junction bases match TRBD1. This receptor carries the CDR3 CASSQPGTARGYTF. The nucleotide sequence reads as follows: TGCGCCAGCAGCCAACCCGGGACAGCCCGTGGCTACACCTTC.